Each of the 20 T cell receptor beta chains below was sequenced from the same sample in a study of blood T cell repertoires in COVID-19. Generated by immunoSEQ multiplex PCR, the TCRdb table keeps only in-frame clones and is missing some. The sample includes 280,000 or so clones, about nine tenths of them seen just once. The sequencing sample was made of peripheral blood. The receptors originated from a woman aged 60-75 years with acute or convalescent COVID-19.

Note on this clone: Other DNA sequences in the sample encode the same CDR3. The genes are TRBV5-1 and TRBJ2-7, with D unclear. Germline V gene lookup returns CDR1 SGHRS and CDR2 YFSETQ. The CDR3 runs 14 residues. Trimming removed 0 bases from V and 4 bases from J, with 11 bases in between. The CDR3 here is CASSLAGVPYEQYF. CDR3 DNA sequence: TGCGCCAGCAGCTTGGCAGGCGTCCCTTACGAGCAGTACTTC. Full variable domain (rest looked up from reference TRBV5-1 and TRBJ2-7): KAGVTQTPRYLIKTRGQQVTLSCSPISGHRSVSWYQQTPGQGLQFLFEYFSETQRNKGNFPGRFSGRQFSNSRSEMNVSTLELGDSALYLCASSLAGVPYEQYFGPGTRLTVT.

V and J are TRBV11-2 and TRBJ1-1, with D possibly TRBD1 on 5 matching bases. V gave up 7 bases and J gave up 1 base, with 13 bases separating them. Germline loops: CDR1 SGHAT, CDR2 FQNNGV. The CDR3 has 14 amino acids. The CDR3 loop reads CASIWGTTNTEAFF. The CDR3, as DNA: TGTGCCAGCATTTGGGGCACAACGAACACTGAAGCTTTCTTT.

The genes are TRBV5-1 and TRBJ1-1, with a possible D match to TRBD1 (6 bases). Germline V CDR1 and CDR2: SGHRS, YFSETQ. Trimming removed 5 bases at V and 1 base at J, with 12 bases between. The CDR3 extends over 14 amino acids. CDR3 sequence (DNA): TGCGCCAGCAGGTATTCAGGGGCGAACACTGAAGCTTTCTTT. Protein product: CASRYSGANTEAFF.

The V gene is TRBV5-6, the J gene TRBJ1-5; 7 bases match TRBD1. The V gene end was trimmed by 5 bases and the J gene end by 6 bases; junction bases not matched to a gene: 5. The CDR3 length is 13 residues. Germline V gene sequence: CDR1 SGHDT, CDR2 YYEEEE. The CDR3 DNA reads as TGTGCCAGCAGTCGAGACAGGGTTCAGCCCCAGCATTTT. It is translated as CASSRDRVQPQHF.

CDR3 sequence: CASSLARLAGVNEQFF. Written as DNA, the CDR3 is TGTGCCAGCAGCTTAGCACGGCTAGCGGGAGTTAATGAGCAGTTCTTC. The V gene is TRBV7-9, the J gene TRBJ2-1; 10 bases align to TRBD2. CDR3 length equals 16 residues. The germline V gene has CDR1 SEHNR and CDR2 FQNEAQ (reference sequence). V gave up 0 bases and J gave up 7 bases; unmatched junction bases: 6.

V is TRBV5-6 and J is TRBJ2-7; D might be TRBD2 (5 bases). The length of the CDR3 is 14 residues. Germline CDR1 and CDR2: SGHDT and YYEEEE. The V and J ends lost 1 base and 3 bases respectively, with 11 bases between them. The CDR3 sequence: CASSLSGNYYEQYF. The DNA for the CDR3 is TGTGCCAGCAGCTTGTCGGGGAATTACTACGAGCAGTACTTC.

J is TRBJ2-7 and V is TRBV2; 8 bases are shared with TRBD2. V trimming: 6 bases; J trimming: 0 bases; junction bases outside the gene matches: 1. Per germline, CDR1 SNHLY and CDR2 FYNNEI. The CDR3 consists of 13 residues. The CDR3 sequence is CASRSGSSYEQYF. Written as DNA, the CDR3 is TGTGCCAGCAGAAGCGGGAGCTCCTACGAGCAGTACTTC.

V gene TRBV5-1 combines with J gene TRBJ2-1; 11 bases are shared with TRBD2. V was pared by 3 bases and J by 7 bases, with 3 bases of the junction left unmatched. CDR1 is SGHRS and CDR2 is YFSETQ in the germline V gene. The CDR3 totals 14 residues. The CDR3 here is CASSSSGGFNEQFF. The CDR3 nucleotides are TGCGCCAGCAGCTCTAGCGGGGGGTTTAATGAGCAGTTCTTC.

V is TRBV4-3 and J is TRBJ2-2; D gene unclear. This CDR3 has 17 residues. Trimming took 1 base from V and 2 from J, leaving 14 bases between them. CDR1 is LGHNA, CDR2 YSLEER, per germline. The CDR3 sequence: CASSQGQVLTNTGELFF. The DNA of the CDR3 is TGCGCCAGCAGCCAAGGTCAAGTACTGACTAACACCGGGGAGCTGTTTTTT.

The rearrangement joins TRBV5-4 to TRBJ2-5; 7 nucleotides align to TRBD2. This CDR3 is built from 16 residues. The V segment lost 0 bases and the J segment 1 base; nucleotides outside the gene matches: 6. Germline V lookup: CDR1 SGHNT, CDR2 YYREEE (reference sequence). The chain's CDR3 is CASSLAMASGQETQYF. CDR3 DNA: TGTGCCAGCAGCTTGGCGATGGCTAGCGGCCAAGAGACCCAGTACTTC.

This clone was recorded a few times. The V call is TRBV15, the J call TRBJ2-1; TRBD2 matches at 11 bases. V lost 5 bases, J lost 4 bases, and 4 bases stayed unmatched. Germline V lookup: CDR1 LNHNV, CDR2 YYDKDF (reference sequence). The CDR3 has 15 residues. The CDR3 DNA reads TGTGCCACCAGCGTTAGCGGGGGGGAATACAATGAGCAGTTCTTC. Protein: CATSVSGGEYNEQFF.

As for this clone: One end of the junction does not line up with germline, which may come from a read error. The chain is built from TRBV6-2 or TRBV6-3 and TRBJ2-7, with TRBD2 matching over 10 bases. CDR1 is MNHEY and CDR2 is SVGEGT in the germline V gene. This CDR3 spans 14 amino acids. Here the CDR3 DNA reads TGTGCCAGCAGTTACGCGACTAGCGGGTCATACGCCCACTTC. Translated, it gives CASSYATSGSYAHF.

The chain joins TRBV7-3 to TRBJ2-2, with D unclear. Germline V CDR1 and CDR2: SGHTA, FQGTGA. This CDR3 is built from 13 residues. V shed 10 bases and J shed 3 bases, with 12 bases lying between them. This CDR3 reads CATSTGDTGELFF. CDR3 nucleotide sequence: TGTGCCACCTCGACTGGCGACACCGGGGAGCTGTTTTTT.

This clone was seen a single time. The chain carries TRBV6-1 and TRBJ1-5, with 7 bases fitting TRBD1. CDR1 is MNHNS, CDR2 SASEGT, per germline. The V segment lost 3 bases and the J segment 2 bases; nucleotides outside the gene matches: 4. The CDR3 loop spans 15 amino acids. DNA of the CDR3: TGTGCCAGCAGTGACACCGGACAGGGCAATCAGCCCCAGCATTTT. Translating it yields CASSDTGQGNQPQHF.

The chain uses TRBV28 and TRBJ2-5; TRBD2 agrees at 7 bases. Germline V gene data show CDR1 as MDHEN and CDR2 as SYDVKM. J gave up 0 bases and V 7 bases, and 14 bases lay outside the gene matches. This CDR3 has 17 amino acids. The CDR3 spells CASTQWGGNYYQETQYF. For the CDR3, the DNA is TGTGCCAGCACCCAATGGGGAGGGAACTATTACCAAGAGACCCAGTACTTC.

This clone was observed a handful of times. The chain is built from TRBV4-2 and TRBJ2-7; no clear D gene. Germline V gene data show CDR1 as LGHNA and CDR2 as YNFKEQ. Trimming shortened V by 0 bases and J by 0 bases, and 12 bases separated the two germline ends. This CDR3 region has 16 residues. As DNA, the CDR3 is TGTGCCAGCAGCCAAGAACTCATCAGCGACTCCTACGAGCAGTACTTC. This sequence encodes CASSQELISDSYEQYF.

The chain carries TRBV9 and TRBJ1-1; 8 bases match TRBD1. After removal of 4 bases from V and 0 bases from J, the junction contained 5 bases not matched to a gene. Per the germline V gene, CDR1 is SGDLS and CDR2 is YYNGEE. This CDR3 has 15 amino acids. The CDR3 is CASSPGGGLNTEAFF. For the CDR3, the DNA is TGTGCCAGCAGCCCAGGGGGCGGCTTGAACACTGAAGCTTTCTTT.

The chain is built from TRBV7-9 and TRBJ1-1, with TRBD1 as a possible D gene (6 bases). The germline V and J ends were trimmed by 5 bases and 11 bases, with 18 bases remaining between them. The CDR3 covers 13 residues. Germline lookup yields CDR1 SEHNR and CDR2 FQNEAQ (reference sequence). This CDR3 is CASSPGVWGRAFF. The CDR3 DNA reads TGTGCCAGCAGCCCTGGTGTTTGGGGGCGGGCTTTCTTT.

This chain links TRBV3-1 (or the pseudogene TRBV3-2) with TRBJ2-5, with unresolved D. The CDR3 covers 11 residues. V was pared by 4 bases and J by 2 bases, with 2 bases between. Germline V CDR1 and CDR2: LGHDT, YNNKEL (reference sequence). CDR3 amino acids: CASSPQETQYF. In DNA, the CDR3 is TGTGCCAGCAGCCCACAAGAGACCCAGTACTTC.

The chain has TRBV4-3 and TRBJ1-5; weak D call: TRBD1 (6 bases). This CDR3 comprises 15 residues. The germline V gene encodes CDR1 LGHNA and CDR2 YSLEER. V gave up 4 bases and J gave up 7 bases, with 17 bases separating them. The CDR3 is CASSLSLQGSQPQHF. CDR3 coding DNA: TGCGCCAGCAGCCTATCTCTACAGGGTAGCCAGCCCCAGCATTTT.